Reported below is one TCR beta chain. The sample belongs to a study of blood T cells in healthy people across ages. Trimming stripped 3 bases from V and 0 bases from J, with 12 bases between. Germline lookup yields CDR1 LGHNA and CDR2 YSLEER. The CDR3 is 16 residues long. Primed by a sample-barcoded 5' primer and a J-beta primer mix, a second PCR proceeded for about 6 to 12 cycles. MiXCR, applied by TCRdb to the 5' RACE reads, yields one record per CDR3 protein. The data show under 750,000 distinct CDR3 sequences, under 55% seen once. This chain connects TRBV4-3 to TRBJ2-1; D tentatively fits TRBD1 or TRBD2 (6 bases each). The receptor was derived from a man older than 75 in good health. Sequenced material: blood. CDR3 protein: CASSQGGHRSYNEQFF. CDR3 nucleotide sequence: TGCGCCAGCAGCCAGGGGGGACACCGCTCCTACAATGAGCAGTTCTTC.